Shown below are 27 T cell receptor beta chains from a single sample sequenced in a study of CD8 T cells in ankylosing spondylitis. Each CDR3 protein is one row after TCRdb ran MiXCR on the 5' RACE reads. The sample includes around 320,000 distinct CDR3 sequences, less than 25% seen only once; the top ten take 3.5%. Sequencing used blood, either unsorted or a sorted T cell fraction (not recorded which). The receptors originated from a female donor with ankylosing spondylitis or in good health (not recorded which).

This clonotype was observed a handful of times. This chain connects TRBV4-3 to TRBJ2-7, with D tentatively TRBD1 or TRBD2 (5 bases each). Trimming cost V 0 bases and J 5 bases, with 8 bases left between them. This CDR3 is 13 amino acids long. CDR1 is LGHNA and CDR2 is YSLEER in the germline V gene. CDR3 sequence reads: CASSQERGDEQYF. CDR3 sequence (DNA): TGCGCCAGCAGCCAAGAGAGAGGGGACGAGCAGTACTTC.

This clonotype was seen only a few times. CDR3 residues: CSAGEREGHTDTQYF. CDR3 coding DNA: TGCAGTGCTGGGGAGCGGGAGGGCCACACAGATACGCAGTATTTT. The gene calls are TRBV20-1 and TRBJ2-3, with TRBD2 identical over 10 bases. The germline gives CDR1 DFQATT, CDR2 SNEGSKA (reference sequence). This CDR3 contains 15 residues. J was trimmed by 2 bases and V by 5 bases; bases with no gene match: 7.

The CDR3 sequence is CASSPLPDGAYSEQYF. The DNA of the CDR3 is TGTGCCAGCAGCCCGCTTCCCGACGGGGCATATAGCGAGCAGTACTTC. The chain couples TRBV5-4 to TRBJ2-7; tentatively, D is TRBD1 or TRBD2 (5 bases each). Germline assignment: CDR1 SGHNT and CDR2 YYREEE (reference sequence). Trimming took off 4 bases at V and 6 bases at J, with 23 bases between the two ends. The CDR3 totals 16 residues.

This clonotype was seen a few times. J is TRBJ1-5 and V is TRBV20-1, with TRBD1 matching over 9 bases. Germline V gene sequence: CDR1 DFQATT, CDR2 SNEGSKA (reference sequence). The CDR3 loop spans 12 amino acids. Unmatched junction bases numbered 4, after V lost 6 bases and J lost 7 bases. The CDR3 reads CSAEQGAQPQHF. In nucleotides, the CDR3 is TGCAGTGCAGAACAGGGGGCACAGCCCCAGCATTTT.

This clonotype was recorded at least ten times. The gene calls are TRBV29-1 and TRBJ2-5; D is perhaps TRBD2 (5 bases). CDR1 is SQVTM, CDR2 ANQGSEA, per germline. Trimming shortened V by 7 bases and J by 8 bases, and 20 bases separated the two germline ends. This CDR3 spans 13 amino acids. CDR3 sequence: CSAPVAGGDTQYF. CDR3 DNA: TGCAGCGCCCCGGTTGCCGGAGGCGATACCCAGTACTTC.

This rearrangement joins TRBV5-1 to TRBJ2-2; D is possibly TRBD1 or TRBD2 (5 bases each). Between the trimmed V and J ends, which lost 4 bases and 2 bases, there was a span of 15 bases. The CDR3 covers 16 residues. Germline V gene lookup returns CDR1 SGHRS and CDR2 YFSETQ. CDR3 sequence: CASSPPGTHNTGELFF. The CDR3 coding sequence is TGCGCCAGCAGCCCACCTGGGACCCACAACACCGGGGAGCTGTTTTTT.

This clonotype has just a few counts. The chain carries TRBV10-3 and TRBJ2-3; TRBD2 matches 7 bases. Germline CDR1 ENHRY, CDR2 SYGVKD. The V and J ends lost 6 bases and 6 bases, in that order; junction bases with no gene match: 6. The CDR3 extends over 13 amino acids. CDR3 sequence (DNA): TGTGCCATCAGAGGCGGGAGCGGGGATACGCAGTATTTT. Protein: CAIRGGSGDTQYF.

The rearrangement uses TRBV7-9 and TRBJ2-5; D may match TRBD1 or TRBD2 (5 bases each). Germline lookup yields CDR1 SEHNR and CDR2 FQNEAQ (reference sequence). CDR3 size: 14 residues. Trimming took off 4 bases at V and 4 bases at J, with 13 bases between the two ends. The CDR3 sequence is CASSSQGTGETQYF. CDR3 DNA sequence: TGTGCCAGCAGCTCACAAGGGACCGGAGAGACCCAGTACTTC.

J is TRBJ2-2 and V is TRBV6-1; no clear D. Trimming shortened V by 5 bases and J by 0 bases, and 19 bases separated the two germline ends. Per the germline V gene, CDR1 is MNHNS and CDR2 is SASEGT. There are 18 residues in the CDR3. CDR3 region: CASSREPKTAANTGELFF. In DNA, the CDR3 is TGTGCCAGCAGTCGAGAGCCAAAGACGGCTGCGAACACCGGGGAGCTGTTTTTT.

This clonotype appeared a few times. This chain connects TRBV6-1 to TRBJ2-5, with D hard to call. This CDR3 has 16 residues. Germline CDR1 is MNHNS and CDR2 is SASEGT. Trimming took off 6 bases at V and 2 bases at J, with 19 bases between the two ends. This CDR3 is CASRVGSPLRQETQYF. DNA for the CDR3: TGTGCCAGCAGGGTCGGCTCTCCTTTAAGGCAAGAGACCCAGTACTTC.

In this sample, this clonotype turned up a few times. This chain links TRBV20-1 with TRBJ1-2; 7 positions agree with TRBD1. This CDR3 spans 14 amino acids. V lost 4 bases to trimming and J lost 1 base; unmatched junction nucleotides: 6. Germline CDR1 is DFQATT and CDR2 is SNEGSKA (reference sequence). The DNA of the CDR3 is TGCAGTGCTACCCTCGACAGGGTTAACTATGGCTACACCTTC. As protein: CSATLDRVNYGYTF.

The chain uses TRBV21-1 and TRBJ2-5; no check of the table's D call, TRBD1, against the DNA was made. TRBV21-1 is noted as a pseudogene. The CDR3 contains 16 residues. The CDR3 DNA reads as TGTGCCAGCAGCAAAGAGATCTCCGGGGATCAAGAGACCCAGTACTTC. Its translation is CASSKEISGDQETQYF.

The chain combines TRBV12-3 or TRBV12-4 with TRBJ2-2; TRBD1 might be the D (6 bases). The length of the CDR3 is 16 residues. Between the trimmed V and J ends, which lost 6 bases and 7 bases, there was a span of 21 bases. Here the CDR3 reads CASSLRGTFSHGELFF. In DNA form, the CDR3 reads TGTGCCAGCAGCCTGAGGGGGACGTTCTCCCACGGGGAGCTGTTTTTT.

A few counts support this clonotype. CDR3 sequence: CSAFDSRYEAFF. CDR3 DNA: TGCAGTGCTTTCGACAGCAGGTACGAAGCTTTCTTT. The rearrangement links TRBV20-1 to TRBJ1-1, with D tentatively TRBD1 (5 bases). The V gene lost 5 bases and the J gene lost 8 bases, with 15 bases spanning the gap. Germline V gene lookup returns CDR1 DFQATT and CDR2 SNEGSKA (reference sequence). This CDR3 comprises 12 residues.

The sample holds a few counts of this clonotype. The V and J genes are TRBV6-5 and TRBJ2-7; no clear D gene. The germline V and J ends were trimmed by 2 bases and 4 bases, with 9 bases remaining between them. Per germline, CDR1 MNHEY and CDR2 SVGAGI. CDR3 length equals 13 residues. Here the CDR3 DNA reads TGTGCCAGCAGTTACCGGCATGGGTACGAGCAGTACTTC. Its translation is CASSYRHGYEQYF.

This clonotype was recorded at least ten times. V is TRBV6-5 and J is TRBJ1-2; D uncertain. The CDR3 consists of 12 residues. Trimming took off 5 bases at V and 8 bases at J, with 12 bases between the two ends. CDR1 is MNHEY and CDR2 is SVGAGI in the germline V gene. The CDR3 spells CASSTYTGGYTF. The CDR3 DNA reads TGTGCCAGCAGTACTTACACGGGAGGCTACACCTTC.

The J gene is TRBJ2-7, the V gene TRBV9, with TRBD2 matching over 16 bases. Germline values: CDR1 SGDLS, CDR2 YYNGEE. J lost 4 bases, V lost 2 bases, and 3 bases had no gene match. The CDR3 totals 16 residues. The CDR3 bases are TGTGCCAGCAGCGTGGGGACTAGCGGGAGGGTTTACGAGCAGTACTTC. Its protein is CASSVGTSGRVYEQYF.

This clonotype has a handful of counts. CDR3 DNA: TGTGCCAGCAGTTCTGACACCTGGGACTCCTACGAGCAGTACTTC. This encodes CASSSDTWDSYEQYF. This sequence joins TRBV12-3 or TRBV12-4 and TRBJ2-7; no firm D call. This CDR3 contains 15 residues. The V end was cut by 4 bases, the J end by 0 bases, with 13 bases between.

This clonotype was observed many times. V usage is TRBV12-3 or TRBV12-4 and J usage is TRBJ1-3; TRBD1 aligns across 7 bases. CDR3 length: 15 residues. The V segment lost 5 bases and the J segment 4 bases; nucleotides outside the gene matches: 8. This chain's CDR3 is CASSHRGLGGNTIYF. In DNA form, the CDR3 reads TGTGCCAGCAGTCACAGGGGATTGGGAGGAAACACCATATATTTT.

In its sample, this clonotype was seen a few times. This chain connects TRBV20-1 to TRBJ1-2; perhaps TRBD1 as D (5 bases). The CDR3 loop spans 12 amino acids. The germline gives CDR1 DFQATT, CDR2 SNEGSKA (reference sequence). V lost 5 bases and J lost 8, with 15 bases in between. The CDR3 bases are TGCAGTGCTTGGACCCAGGGCGGGGGCTACACCTTC. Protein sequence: CSAWTQGGGYTF.

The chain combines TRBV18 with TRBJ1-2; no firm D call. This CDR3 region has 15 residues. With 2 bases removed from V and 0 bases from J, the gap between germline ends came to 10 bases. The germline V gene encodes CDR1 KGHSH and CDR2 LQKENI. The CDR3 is CASSPTAGTNYGYTF. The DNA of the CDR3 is TGTGCCAGCTCACCAACGGCAGGAACTAACTATGGCTACACCTTC.

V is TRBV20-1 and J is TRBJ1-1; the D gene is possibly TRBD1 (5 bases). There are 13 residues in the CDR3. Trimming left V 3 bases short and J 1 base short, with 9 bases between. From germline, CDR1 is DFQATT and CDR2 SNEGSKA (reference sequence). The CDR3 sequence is CSASLQENTEAFF. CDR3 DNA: TGCAGTGCTAGTTTACAGGAGAACACTGAAGCTTTCTTT.

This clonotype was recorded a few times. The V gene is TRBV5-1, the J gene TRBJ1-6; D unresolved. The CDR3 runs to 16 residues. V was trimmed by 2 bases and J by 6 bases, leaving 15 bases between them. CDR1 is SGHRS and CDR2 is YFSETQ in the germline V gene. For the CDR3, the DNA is TGCGCCAGCAGCTTACGGGGAAAGGGCGGTAATTCACCCCTCCACTTT. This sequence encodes CASSLRGKGGNSPLHF.

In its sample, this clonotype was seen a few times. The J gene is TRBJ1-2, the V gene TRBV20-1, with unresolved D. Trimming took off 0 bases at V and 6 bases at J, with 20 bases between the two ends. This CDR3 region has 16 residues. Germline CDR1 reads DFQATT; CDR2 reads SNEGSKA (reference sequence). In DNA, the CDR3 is TGCAGTGCTAGAGAGGCCGGAGGAGGGAAAAGGGATGGCTACACCTTC. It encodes CSAREAGGGKRDGYTF.

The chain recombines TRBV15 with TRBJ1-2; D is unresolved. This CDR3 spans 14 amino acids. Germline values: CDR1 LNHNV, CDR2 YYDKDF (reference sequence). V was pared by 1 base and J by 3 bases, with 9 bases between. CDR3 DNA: TGTGCCACCAGCAGAGGCCTGAGGGACTATGGCTACACCTTC. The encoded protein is CATSRGLRDYGYTF. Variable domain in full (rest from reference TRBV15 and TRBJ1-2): DAMVIQNPRYQVTQFGKPVTLSCSQTLNHNVMYWYQQKSSQAPKLLFHYYDKDFNNEADTPDNFQSRRPNTSFCFLDIRSPGLGDTAMYLCATSRGLRDYGYTFGSGTRLTVV.

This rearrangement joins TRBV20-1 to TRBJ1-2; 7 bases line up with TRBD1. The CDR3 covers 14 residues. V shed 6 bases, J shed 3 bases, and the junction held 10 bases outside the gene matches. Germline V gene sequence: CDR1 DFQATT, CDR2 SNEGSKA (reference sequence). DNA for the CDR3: TGCAGTGCACAGGGGAGTCATCAGCACTATGGCTACACCTTC. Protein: CSAQGSHQHYGYTF.

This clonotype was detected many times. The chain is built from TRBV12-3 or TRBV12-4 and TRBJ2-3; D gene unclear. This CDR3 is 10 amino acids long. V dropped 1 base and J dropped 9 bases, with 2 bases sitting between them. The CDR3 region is CASSLVTQYF. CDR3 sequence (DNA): TGTGCCAGCAGTTTAGTGACGCAGTATTTT.